Below, 6 T cell receptor beta chains from the same sample are listed, as sequenced in a study of blood T cell repertoires in COVID-19. Clones were sequenced by immunoSEQ multiplex PCR, and TCRdb holds only the in-frame ones, with some missing. This sample has roughly 60,000 clones; about 88% occur once, and the top ten carry around 9.3%. The sample taken for sequencing was peripheral blood. The receptors were sampled from a man between 60 and 75 years old with active COVID-19.

The V gene is TRBV12-3 or TRBV12-4, the J gene TRBJ1-6; D is possibly TRBD1 (5 bases). The V end lost 6 bases, the J end lost 5 bases, and 8 bases lay between the germline ends. The CDR3 consists of 13 residues. CDR3 sequence reads: CASSRQHNSPLHF. For the CDR3, the DNA is TGTGCCAGCAGCCGACAGCATAATTCACCCCTCCACTTT.

The CDR3 DNA is TGCGCCAGCACCCCAAGTGGGCAGAGCTCCTACGAGCAGTACTTC. It yields the protein CASTPSGQSSYEQYF. This rearrangement joins TRBV4-1 to TRBJ2-7; D gene ambiguous. Germline CDR1 MGHRA, CDR2 YSYEKL. CDR3 length equals 15 residues. Trimming took 7 bases from V and 0 from J, leaving 16 bases between them.

This clone is a singleton in its sample. This CDR3 reads CASSQAGTSGRGPYNEQFF. For the CDR3, the DNA is TGCGCCAGCAGCCAAGCCGGGACTAGCGGGAGGGGGCCCTACAATGAGCAGTTCTTC. J is TRBJ2-1 and V is TRBV4-1; 16 nucleotides agree with TRBD2. The CDR3 consists of 19 residues. Germline trimming cut 1 base from V and 2 bases from J; bases unmatched to any gene: 5. Germline V gene lookup returns CDR1 MGHRA and CDR2 YSYEKL.

The rearrangement joins TRBV6-6 to TRBJ2-2, with 7 bases lining up with TRBD1. The V gene end was trimmed by 2 bases and the J gene end by 7 bases; junction bases not matched to a gene: 4. The germline V gene encodes CDR1 MNHNY and CDR2 SVGAGI (reference sequence). The CDR3 spans 14 residues. The CDR3 DNA is TGTGCCAGCAGTTACGAGGGGGCGAACGGGGAGCTGTTTTTT. Its protein is CASSYEGANGELFF.

The genes are TRBV6-5 and TRBJ1-5; D possibly corresponds to TRBD1 (5 bases). This CDR3 comprises 14 residues. The V end lost 6 bases, the J end lost 3 bases, and 12 bases lay between the germline ends. Germline CDR1 and CDR2: MNHEY and SVGAGI. As DNA, the CDR3 is TGTGCCAGCAGGCAGGGCGAGGTCAATCAGCCCCAGCATTTT. Its translation is CASRQGEVNQPQHF.

This clone was seen just once. The CDR3: CSVESAGTGSYEQYF. CDR3 nucleotide sequence: TGCAGCGTTGAGTCGGCCGGGACAGGTTCCTACGAGCAGTACTTC. This chain joins TRBV29-1 and TRBJ2-7; TRBD1 aligns across 8 bases. The CDR3 length is 15 residues. The germline CDR1 and CDR2 sequences are SQVTM and ANQGSEA. V was pared by 3 bases and J by 1 base, with 8 bases of the junction left unmatched.